These 2 T cell receptor beta chains originate from one sample sequenced in a study of blood T cell repertoires in COVID-19. TCRdb keeps only in-frame clones here, not all; method: immunoSEQ multiplex PCR. The sample has tens of thousands of clones; 81% are singletons. Sequencing was performed on peripheral blood. These receptors originate from a man of 80 years or more with acute or convalescent COVID-19.

This chain joins TRBV28 and TRBJ2-1, with 13 bases identical to TRBD2. The germline CDR1 and CDR2 sequences are MDHEN and SYDVKM. The CDR3 consists of 15 residues. With V trimmed by 7 bases and J by 3 bases, 3 bases remained unmatched. Written as DNA, the CDR3 is TGTGCCAGCATTACTAGCGGGAGGGACTACAATGAGCAGTTCTTC. This sequence encodes CASITSGRDYNEQFF.

The genes are TRBV5-1 and TRBJ2-7; D gene unclear. V lost 0 bases and J 0 bases, leaving 7 bases between the germline ends. The CDR3 is 14 residues long. Germline CDR1 SGHRS, CDR2 YFSETQ. CDR3 sequence (DNA): TGCGCCAGCAGCTTGGACGGTAGCTCCTACGAGCAGTACTTC. Translating gives CASSLDGSSYEQYF.